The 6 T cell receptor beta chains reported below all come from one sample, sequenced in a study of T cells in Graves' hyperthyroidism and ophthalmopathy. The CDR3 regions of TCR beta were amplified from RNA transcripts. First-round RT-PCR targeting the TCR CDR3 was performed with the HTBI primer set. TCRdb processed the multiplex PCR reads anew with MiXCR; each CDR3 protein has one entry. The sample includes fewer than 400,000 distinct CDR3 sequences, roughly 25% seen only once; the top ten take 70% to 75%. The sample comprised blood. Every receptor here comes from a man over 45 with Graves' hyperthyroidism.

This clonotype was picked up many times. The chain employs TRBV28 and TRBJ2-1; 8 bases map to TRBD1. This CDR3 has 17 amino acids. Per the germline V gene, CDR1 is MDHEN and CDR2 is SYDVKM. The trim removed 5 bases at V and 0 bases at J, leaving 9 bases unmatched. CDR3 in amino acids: CASSLGQGESSYNEQFF. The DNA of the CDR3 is TGTGCCAGCAGTCTCGGACAGGGCGAGAGCTCCTACAATGAGCAGTTCTTC.

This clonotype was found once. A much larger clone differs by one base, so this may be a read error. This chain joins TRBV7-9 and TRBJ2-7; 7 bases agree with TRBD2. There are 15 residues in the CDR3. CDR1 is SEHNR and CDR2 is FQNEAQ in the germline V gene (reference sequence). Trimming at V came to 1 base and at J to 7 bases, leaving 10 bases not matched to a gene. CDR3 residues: CASSLDGGSYNEQYF. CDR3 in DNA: TGTGCCAGCAGCTTAGACGGGGGGAGCTACAATGAGCAGTACTTC.

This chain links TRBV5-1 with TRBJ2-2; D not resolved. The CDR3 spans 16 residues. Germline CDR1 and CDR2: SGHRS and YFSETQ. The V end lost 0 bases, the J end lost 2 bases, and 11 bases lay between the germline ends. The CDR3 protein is CASSLEIGQNTGELFF. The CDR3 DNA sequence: TGCGCCAGCAGCTTGGAGATAGGGCAAAACACCGGGGAGCTGTTTTTT.

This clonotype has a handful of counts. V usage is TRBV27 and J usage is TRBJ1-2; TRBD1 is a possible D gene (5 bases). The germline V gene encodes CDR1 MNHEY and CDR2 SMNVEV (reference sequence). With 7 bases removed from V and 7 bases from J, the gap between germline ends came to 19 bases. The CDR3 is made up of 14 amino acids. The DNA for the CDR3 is TGTGCCAGCACCCAAAGCGGGGGAGCTCGTGGCTACACCTTC. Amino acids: CASTQSGGARGYTF.

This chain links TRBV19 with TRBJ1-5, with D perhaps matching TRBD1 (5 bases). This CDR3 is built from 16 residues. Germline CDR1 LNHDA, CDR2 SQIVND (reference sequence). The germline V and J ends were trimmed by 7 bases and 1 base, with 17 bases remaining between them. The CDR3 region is CASKPEGQRSNQPQHF. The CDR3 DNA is TGTGCCAGTAAACCTGAGGGGCAGCGAAGCAATCAGCCCCAGCATTTT.

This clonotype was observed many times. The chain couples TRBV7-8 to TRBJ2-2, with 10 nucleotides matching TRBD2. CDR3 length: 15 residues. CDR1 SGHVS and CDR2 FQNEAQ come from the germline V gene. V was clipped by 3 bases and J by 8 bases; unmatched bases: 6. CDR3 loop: CASSFKLAGAGELFF. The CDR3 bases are TGTGCCAGCAGCTTTAAGCTAGCGGGAGCTGGGGAGCTGTTTTTT.